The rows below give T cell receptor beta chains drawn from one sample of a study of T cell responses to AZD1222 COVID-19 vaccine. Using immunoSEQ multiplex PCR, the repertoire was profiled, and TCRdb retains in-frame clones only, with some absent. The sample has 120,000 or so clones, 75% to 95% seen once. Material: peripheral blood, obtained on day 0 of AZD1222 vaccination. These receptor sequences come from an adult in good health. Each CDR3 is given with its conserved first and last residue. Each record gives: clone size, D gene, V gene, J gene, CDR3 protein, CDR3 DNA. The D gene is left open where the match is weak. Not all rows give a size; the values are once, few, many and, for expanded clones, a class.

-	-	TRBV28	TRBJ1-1	CASRLTAVNTEAFF	TGTGCCAGCCGATTGACGGCTGTGAACACTGAAGCTTTCTTT
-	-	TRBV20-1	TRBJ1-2	CSASSHLYGYTF	TGCAGTGCTAGTAGCCATCTATATGGCTACACCTTC
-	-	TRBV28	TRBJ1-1	CASSPDDRNTEAFF	TGTGCCAGCAGTCCCGATGACAGGAACACTGAAGCTTTCTTT
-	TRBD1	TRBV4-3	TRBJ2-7	CASSQGRTGTYEQYF	TGCGCCAGCAGCCAAGGTAGGACAGGGACCTACGAGCAGTACTTC
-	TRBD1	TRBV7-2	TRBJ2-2	CASSLDGTDVVWGELFF	TGTGCCAGCAGCTTAGATGGGACAGACGTTGTCTGGGGGGAGCTGTTTTTT
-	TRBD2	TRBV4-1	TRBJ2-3	CASSPPTSADTQYF	TGCGCCAGCAGCCCGCCGACTAGCGCGGATACGCAGTATTTT
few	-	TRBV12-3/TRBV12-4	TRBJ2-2	CASSSRESGELFF	TGTGCCAGCAGTTCAAGGGAATCCGGGGAGCTGTTTTTT
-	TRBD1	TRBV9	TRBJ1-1	CASSRQGVSLNTEAFF	TGTGCCAGCAGCCGACAGGGTGTTAGCTTGAACACTGAAGCTTTCTTT
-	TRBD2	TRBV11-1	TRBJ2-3	CASTNSAGGADTQYF	TGTGCCAGCACCAACTCTGCGGGAGGAGCAGATACGCAGTATTTT
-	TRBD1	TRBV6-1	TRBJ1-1	CASSQATGTGPPEAFF	TGTGCCAGCAGTCAAGCAACCGGGACAGGTCCGCCTGAAGCTTTCTTT
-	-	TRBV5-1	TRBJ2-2	CASSLGTVNTGELFF	TGCGCCAGCAGCTTGGGGACAGTTAACACCGGGGAGCTGTTTTTT
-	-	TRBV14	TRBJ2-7	CASSQRRGSYEQYF	TGTGCCAGCAGCCAACGAAGAGGATCCTACGAGCAGTACTTC
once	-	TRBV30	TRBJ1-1	CAWTGQVNTEAFF	TGTGCCTGGACGGGGCAGGTCAACACTGAAGCTTTCTTT
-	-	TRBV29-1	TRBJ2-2	CSVEGSAATGELFF	TGCAGCGTTGAGGGGTCTGCTGCCACCGGGGAGCTGTTTTTT
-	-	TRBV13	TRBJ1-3	CASSLGDRRSGNTIYF	TGTGCCAGCAGCTTAGGCGACAGGCGGTCTGGAAACACCATATATTTT
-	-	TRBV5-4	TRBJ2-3	CASSPRPGSATDTQYF	TGTGCCAGCAGCCCGCGACCGGGCAGTGCCACAGATACGCAGTATTTT
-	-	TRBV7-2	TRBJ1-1	CASSAGPNTEAFF	TGTGCCAGCAGCGCGGGACCGAACACTGAAGCTTTCTTT
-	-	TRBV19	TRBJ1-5	CAIGGELYSNQPQHF	TGTGCCATAGGCGGGGAGCTTTATAGCAATCAGCCCCAGCATTTT
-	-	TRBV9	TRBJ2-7	CASSVGDTPSSYEQYF	TGTGCCAGCAGCGTGGGAGACACCCCGAGCTCCTACGAGCAGTACTTC
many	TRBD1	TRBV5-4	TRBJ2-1	CASSLARDRVREQFF	TGTGCCAGCAGCTTGGCCCGGGACAGGGTGCGGGAGCAGTTCTTC
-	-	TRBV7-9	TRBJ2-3	CASSSPDSLVGTQYF	TGTGCCAGCAGCTCCCCGGACAGCCTTGTGGGTACGCAGTATTTT
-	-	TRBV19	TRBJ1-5	CASSIGRSLGNQPQHF	TGTGCCAGTAGTATTGGTCGGAGTTTAGGAAATCAGCCCCAGCATTTT
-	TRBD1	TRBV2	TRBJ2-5	CASRAGGETQYF	TGTGCCAGCAGGGCAGGGGGAGAGACCCAGTACTTC
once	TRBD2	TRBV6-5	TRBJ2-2	CASSRLAGGVGELFF	TGTGCCAGCAGCAGACTAGCGGGAGGGGTCGGGGAGCTGTTTTTT
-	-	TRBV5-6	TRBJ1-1	CASSLRAGRGTEAFF	TGTGCCAGCAGCTTGCGGGCAGGACGGGGCACTGAAGCTTTCTTT
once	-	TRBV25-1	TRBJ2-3	CASSGPTDTQYF	TGTGCCAGCAGTGGGCCCACAGATACGCAGTATTTT
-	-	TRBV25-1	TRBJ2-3	CASSESGIGHWDTQYF	TGTGCCAGCAGTGAATCGGGGATCGGGCACTGGGATACGCAGTATTTT
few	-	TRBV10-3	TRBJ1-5	CAISESPRNQPQHF	TGTGCCATCAGTGAGTCACCTAGAAATCAGCCCCAGCATTTT
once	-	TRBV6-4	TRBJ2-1	CASSVTPNSYNEQFF	TGTGCCAGCAGTGTCACCCCCAACTCCTACAATGAGCAGTTCTTC
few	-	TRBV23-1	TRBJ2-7	CASSHGYEQYF	TGCGCCAGCAGTCATGGTTACGAGCAGTACTTC
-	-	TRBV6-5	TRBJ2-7	CASSYSILDGYEQYF	TGTGCCAGCAGTTACTCGATACTAGACGGCTACGAGCAGTACTTC
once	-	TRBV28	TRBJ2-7	CASRRVWVSYEQYF	TGTGCCAGCAGGAGGGTCTGGGTGTCCTACGAGCAGTACTTC
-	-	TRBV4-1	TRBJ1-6	CASSQRVGLSYNSPLHF	TGCGCCAGCAGCCAAAGGGTAGGGCTCTCCTATAATTCACCCCTCCACTTT
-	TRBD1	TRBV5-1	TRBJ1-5	CASSLDGQGNQPQHF	TGCGCCAGCAGCTTGGACGGACAGGGGAATCAGCCCCAGCATTTT
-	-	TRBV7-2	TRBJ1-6	CASSLGTNSPLHF	TGTGCCAGCAGCTTAGGGACTAATTCACCCCTCCACTTT
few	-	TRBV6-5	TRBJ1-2	CASKIQGIYGYTF	TGTGCCAGCAAGATCCAGGGCATCTATGGCTACACCTTC
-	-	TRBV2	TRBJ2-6	CASTNRETGANVLTF	TGTGCCAGCACTAACCGGGAGACTGGGGCCAACGTCCTGACTTTC
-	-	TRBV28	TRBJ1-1	CASSSGTDAKAFF	TGTGCCAGCAGTTCCGGGACGGATGCAAAAGCTTTCTTT
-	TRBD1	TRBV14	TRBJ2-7	CASSGPDRGFEQYF	TGTGCCAGCTCGGGACCGGACAGGGGGTTCGAGCAGTACTTC
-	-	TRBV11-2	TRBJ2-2	CASSFDRNTGELFF	TGTGCCAGCAGCTTCGACAGAAACACCGGGGAGCTGTTTTTT
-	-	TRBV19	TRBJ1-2	CASSVLQGNYGYTF	TGTGCCAGTAGTGTCTTACAGGGTAACTATGGCTACACCTTC
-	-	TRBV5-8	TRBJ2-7	CASSLAGSRGKQYF	TGTGCCAGCAGCTTGGCCGGGTCCCGGGGCAAGCAGTACTTC
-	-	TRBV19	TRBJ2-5	CASSIGRRRETQYF	TGTGCCAGTAGTATCGGTCGAAGGAGAGAGACCCAGTACTTC
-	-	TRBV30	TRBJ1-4	CAWRVGTANEKLFF	TGTGCCTGGAGAGTTGGCACAGCTAATGAAAAACTGTTTTTT
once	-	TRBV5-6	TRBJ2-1	CASSFLPDTDNEQFF	TGTGCCAGCAGCTTTCTCCCCGACACCGACAATGAGCAGTTCTTC
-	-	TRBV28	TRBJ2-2	CASSLGRLEGNGELFF	TGTGCCAGCAGTTTAGGTCGGCTAGAAGGTAACGGGGAGCTGTTTTTT
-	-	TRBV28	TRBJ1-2	CASSLGSAGDYGYTF	TGTGCCAGCAGTTTGGGCAGTGCGGGGGACTATGGCTACACCTTC
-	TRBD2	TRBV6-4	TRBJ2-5	CASSDLPGLANEETQYF	TGTGCCAGCAGTGACCTTCCGGGACTAGCGAACGAAGAGACCCAGTACTTC
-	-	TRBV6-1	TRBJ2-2	CASSDPEAGELFF	TGTGCCAGCAGTGACCCTGAGGCCGGGGAGCTGTTTTTT
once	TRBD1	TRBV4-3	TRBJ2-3	CASSQDRQGRGRSADTQYF	TGCGCCAGCAGCCAGGATAGACAGGGTAGAGGACGAAGCGCAGATACGCAGTATTTT
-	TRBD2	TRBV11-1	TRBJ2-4	CASSPELSGSKNIQYF	TGTGCCAGCAGCCCAGAACTTAGCGGGAGCAAAAACATTCAGTACTTC
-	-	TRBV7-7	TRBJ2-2	CASSLSPSGELFF	TGTGCTAGCAGCTTAAGTCCCAGCGGGGAGCTGTTTTTT
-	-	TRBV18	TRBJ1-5	CASSQGDNQPQHF	TGTGCCAGCTCACAGGGGGACAATCAGCCCCAGCATTTT
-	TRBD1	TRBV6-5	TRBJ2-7	CASSLQGAFGEQYF	TGTGCCAGCAGTTTACAGGGGGCGTTTGGGGAGCAGTACTTC
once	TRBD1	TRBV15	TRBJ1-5	CATSPDRVAGQPQHF	TGTGCCACCAGCCCGGACAGGGTGGCAGGTCAGCCCCAGCATTTT
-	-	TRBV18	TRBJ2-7	CASSPPSRSYEQYF	TGTGCCAGCTCACCACCTAGTAGGTCCTACGAGCAGTACTTC
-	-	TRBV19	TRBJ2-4	CASSPREFLNIQYF	TGTGCCAGTAGCCCTCGGGAATTCCTAAACATTCAGTACTTC